A single sample gave rise to the 3 T cell receptor beta chains below, sequenced in a study of cytomegalovirus exposure and HLA in healthy donors. 60 Vbeta and 13 Jbeta primers were used in PCR. Using immunoSEQ multiplex PCR, the repertoire was profiled, and TCRdb retains in-frame clones only, with some absent. The sample holds over 95,000 clones, 70% to 80% seen once. Sequencing used PBMCs. Receptor source: a female donor in good health and CMV-seronegative.

This chain links TRBV4-3 with TRBJ2-5; TRBD2 matches 13 bases. This CDR3 spans 17 amino acids. In germline, CDR1 is LGHNA, CDR2 YSLEER. V was clipped by 0 bases and J by 5 bases; unmatched bases: 6. The CDR3, as DNA: TGCGCCAGCAGCCAAGAACTAGCGGGGGGGCGGCGGGAGACCCAGTACTTC. Its translation: CASSQELAGGRRETQYF.

V is TRBV13 and J is TRBJ2-7, with 7 bases identical to TRBD1. V was pared by 1 base and J by 5 bases, with 5 bases of the junction left unmatched. Germline CDR1 is PRHDT and CDR2 is FYEKMQ (reference sequence). This CDR3 has 14 amino acids. CDR3 region: CASSLEGTAHEQYF. In DNA form, the CDR3 reads TGTGCCAGCAGCTTAGAAGGGACAGCCCACGAGCAGTACTTC.

This chain joins TRBV5-4 and TRBJ1-3; D may be TRBD1 (6 bases). This CDR3 region has 15 residues. In germline, CDR1 is SGHNT, CDR2 YYREEE (reference sequence). Trimming left V 0 bases short and J 3 bases short, with 10 bases between. The CDR3 sequence: CASSLVGGGGNTIYF. In nucleotides, the CDR3 is TGTGCCAGCAGCTTGGTTGGGGGCGGTGGAAACACCATATATTTT. The full variable domain, completed using reference TRBV5-4 and TRBJ1-3, is ETGVTQSPTHLIKTRGQQVTLRCSSQSGHNTVSWYQQALGQGPQFIFQYYREEENGRGNFPPRFSGLQFPNYSSELNVNALELDDSALYLCASSLVGGGGNTIYFGEGSWLTVV.